This paragraph covers one T cell receptor (beta chain) sequence. Original processing notes: Estimation of nucleated cell counts was performed using reference gene primer amplification. Repertoires were generated with immunoSEQ multiplex PCR, while TCRdb's copy carries only in-frame clones and drops some. The V and J calls and clone size are taken from that table; D and trimming were inferred from the DNA. Of about 150,000 clones in the sample, 70% to 90% were seen once. Germline loops: CDR1 MGHRA, CDR2 YSYEKL. J was trimmed by 7 bases and V by 3 bases; bases with no gene match: 7. This CDR3 region has 16 residues. This entry is derived from a study of blood T cell repertoires in COVID-19. Across the whole study: Italy, Spain and the United States were the sources of the convalescent and acute COVID-19 samples. PBMCs, B-cell-depleted T cells, or T cells provided the cDNA or gDNA that made up the material.

Source material: peripheral blood. The V call is TRBV4-1, the J call TRBJ2-2; 11 bases match TRBD1. This TCR derives from a woman between 65 and 79 years old with acute or convalescent COVID-19. CDR3 sequence reads: CASSQFGTGGVGELFF. In DNA, the CDR3 is TGCGCCAGCAGCCAGTTTGGGACAGGGGGGGTCGGGGAGCTGTTTTTT.